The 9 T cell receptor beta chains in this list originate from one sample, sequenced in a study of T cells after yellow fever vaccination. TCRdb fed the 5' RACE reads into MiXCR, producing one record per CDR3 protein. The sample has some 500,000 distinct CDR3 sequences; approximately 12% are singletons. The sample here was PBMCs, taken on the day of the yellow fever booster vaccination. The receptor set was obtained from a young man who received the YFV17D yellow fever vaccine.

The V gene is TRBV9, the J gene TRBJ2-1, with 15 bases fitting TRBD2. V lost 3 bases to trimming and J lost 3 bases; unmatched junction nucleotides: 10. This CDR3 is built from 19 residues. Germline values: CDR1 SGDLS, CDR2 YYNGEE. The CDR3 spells CASSDPGLAGGVGYNEQFF. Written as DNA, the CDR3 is TGTGCCAGCAGCGACCCGGGACTAGCGGGAGGAGTGGGCTACAATGAGCAGTTCTTC. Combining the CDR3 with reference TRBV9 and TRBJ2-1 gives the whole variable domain DSGVTQTPKHLITATGQRVTLRCSPRSGDLSVYWYQQSLDQGLQFLIQYYNGEERAKGNILERFSAQQFPDLHSELNLSSLELGDSALYFCASSDPGLAGGVGYNEQFFGPGTRLTVL.

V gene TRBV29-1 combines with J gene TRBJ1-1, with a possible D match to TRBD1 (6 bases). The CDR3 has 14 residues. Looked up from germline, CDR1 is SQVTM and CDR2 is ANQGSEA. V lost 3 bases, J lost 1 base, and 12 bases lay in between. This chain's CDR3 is CSVDLGAKNTEAFF. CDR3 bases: TGCAGCGTTGACTTGGGGGCAAAGAACACTGAAGCTTTCTTT.

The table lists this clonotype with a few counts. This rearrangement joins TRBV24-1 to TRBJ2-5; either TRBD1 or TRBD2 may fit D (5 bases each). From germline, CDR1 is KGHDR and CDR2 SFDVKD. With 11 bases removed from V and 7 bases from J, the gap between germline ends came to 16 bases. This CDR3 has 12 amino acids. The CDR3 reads CARGRTVPTQYF. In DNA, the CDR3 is TGTGCCAGGGGACGGACCGTTCCGACCCAGTACTTC.

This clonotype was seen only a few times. CDR3: CASTLAGITGELFF. The CDR3 DNA reads as TGTGCCAGCACCCTAGCGGGAATCACCGGGGAGCTGTTTTTT. The chain links TRBV12-3 or TRBV12-4 to TRBJ2-2, with 9 bases that match TRBD2. After removal of 7 bases from V and 4 bases from J, the junction contained 4 bases not matched to a gene. The length of the CDR3 is 14 residues.

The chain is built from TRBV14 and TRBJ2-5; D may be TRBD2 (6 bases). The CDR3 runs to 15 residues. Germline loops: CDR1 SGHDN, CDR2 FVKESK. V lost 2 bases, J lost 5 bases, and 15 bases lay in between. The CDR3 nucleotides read TGTGCCAGCAGCCAAAGGAAAGGGACTCTTGAGACCCAGTACTTC. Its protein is CASSQRKGTLETQYF.

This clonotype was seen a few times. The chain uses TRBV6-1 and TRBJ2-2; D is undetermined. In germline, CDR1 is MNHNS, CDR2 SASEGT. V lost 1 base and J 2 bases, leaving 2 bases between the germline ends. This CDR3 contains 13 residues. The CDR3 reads CASSEVNTGELFF. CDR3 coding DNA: TGTGCCAGCAGTGAAGTCAACACCGGGGAGCTGTTTTTT.

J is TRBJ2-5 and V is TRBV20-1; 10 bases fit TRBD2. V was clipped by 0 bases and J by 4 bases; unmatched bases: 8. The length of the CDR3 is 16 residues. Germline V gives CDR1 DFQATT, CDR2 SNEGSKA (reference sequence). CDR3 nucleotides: TGCAGTGCTAGAGATCGGACTAGCGGTCCCCTAGAGACCCAGTACTTC. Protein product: CSARDRTSGPLETQYF.

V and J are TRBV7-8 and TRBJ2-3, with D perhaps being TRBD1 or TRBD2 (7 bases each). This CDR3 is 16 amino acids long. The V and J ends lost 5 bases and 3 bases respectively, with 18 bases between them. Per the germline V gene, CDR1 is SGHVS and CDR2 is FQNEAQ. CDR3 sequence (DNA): TGTGCCAGCAGCCGGCCCCAGGGGGAGGGGACAGATACGCAGTATTTT. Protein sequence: CASSRPQGEGTDTQYF.

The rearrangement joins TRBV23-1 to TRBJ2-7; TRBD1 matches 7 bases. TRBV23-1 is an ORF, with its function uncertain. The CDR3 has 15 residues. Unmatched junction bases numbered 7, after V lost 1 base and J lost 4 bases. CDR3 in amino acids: CASSQCGTDLYEQYF. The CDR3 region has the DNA TGCGCCAGCAGTCAATGTGGGACAGACTTATACGAGCAGTACTTC.